The 25 T cell receptor beta chains presented below share a single source sample, sequenced in a study of OX40 agonist ivuxolimab in advanced cancers. Receptor libraries were prepared by the immunoSEQ multiplex PCR assay. The table comes from immuneACCESS by way of TCRdb, which keeps in-frame sequences with V and J called. Part of the clones is missing from these tables; in studies checked, under half for an unresolved V gene and the rest for unknown reasons. The sample yields 96,000 or so clones; 90% were counted once. Under 2% of the sample is held by the ten biggest clonotypes. Source: CD4+ or CD8+ T cells sorted from blood, taken in a trial of the OX40 agonist ivuxolimab. The source of these receptors is an adult with an advanced solid tumor such as melanoma, head and neck, liver or kidney cancer.

The V gene is TRBV5-1, the J gene TRBJ2-2, with D unresolved. Germline lookup yields CDR1 SGHRS and CDR2 YFSETQ. The CDR3 contains 14 residues. Trimming cost V 0 bases and J 2 bases, with 5 bases left between them. The CDR3 region has the DNA TGCGCCAGCAGCTTGGGGCTTAACACCGGGGAGCTGTTTTTT. Its translation: CASSLGLNTGELFF.

V gene TRBV6-5 combines with J gene TRBJ1-1; D may be TRBD1 (6 bases). Trimming shortened V by 2 bases and J by 3 bases, and 7 bases separated the two germline ends. The length of the CDR3 is 13 residues. CDR1 and CDR2 from the germline V gene are MNHEY and SVGAGI. The CDR3, as DNA: TGTGCCAGCAGTTACGAGGGGGACACTGAAGCTTTCTTT. Amino acids: CASSYEGDTEAFF.

J is TRBJ1-1 and V is TRBV7-2; D might be TRBD1 (6 bases). The CDR3 length is 14 residues. In germline, CDR1 is SGHTA, CDR2 FQGNSA. Trimming removed 5 bases from V and 3 bases from J, with 13 bases in between. As DNA, the CDR3 is TGTGCCAGCAGCCCCCGAGGGGGGGACACTGAAGCTTTCTTT. Protein product: CASSPRGGDTEAFF.

V gene TRBV19 combines with J gene TRBJ2-7; D gene unclear. The CDR3 has 15 residues. Trimming shortened V by 0 bases and J by 1 base, and 10 bases separated the two germline ends. Germline-derived CDR1 and CDR2 are LNHDA and SQIVND (reference sequence). The CDR3 DNA follows: TGTGCCAGTAGTATAGATTACCTGGGATCCTACGAGCAGTACTTC. Translating gives CASSIDYLGSYEQYF.

The chain has TRBV27 and TRBJ2-4, with D possibly being TRBD2 (5 bases). The CDR3 runs to 15 residues. Looked up from germline, CDR1 is MNHEY and CDR2 is SMNVEV (reference sequence). Trimming took off 2 bases at V and 9 bases at J, with 17 bases between the two ends. The CDR3 DNA reads TGTGCCAGCAGTTTAGGACTCCGTCCAGGCCGCATTCAGTACTTC. Translation: CASSLGLRPGRIQYF.

This clone occurred once. The J gene is TRBJ2-7, the V gene TRBV28; D unclear. The CDR3 is made up of 15 amino acids. The germline V and J ends were trimmed by 8 bases and 0 bases, with 17 bases remaining between them. Germline loops: CDR1 MDHEN, CDR2 SYDVKM. The chain's CDR3 is CASGQDLLSSYEQYF. The DNA for the CDR3 is TGTGCCAGCGGGCAGGACCTCCTGAGCTCCTACGAGCAGTACTTC.

The V call is TRBV28, the J call TRBJ1-3; D is uncertain. The CDR3 is made up of 14 amino acids. Trimming cost V 5 bases and J 0 bases, with 8 bases left between them. The germline V gene has CDR1 MDHEN and CDR2 SYDVKM. The CDR3 DNA is TGTGCCAGCAGTGTCCGGGACTCTGGAAACACCATATATTTT. As protein: CASSVRDSGNTIYF.

The chain carries TRBV5-8 and TRBJ2-5; D unresolved. CDR3 length: 12 residues. Trimming removed 4 bases at V and 7 bases at J, with 11 bases between. Germline V CDR1 and CDR2: SGHTS, YDEGEE. The CDR3 DNA follows: TGTGCCAGCAGCCCGGACCTCGGGACCCAGTACTTC. As protein: CASSPDLGTQYF.

The gene calls are TRBV7-7 and TRBJ2-7, with D hard to call. V dropped 0 bases and J dropped 4 bases, with 13 bases sitting between them. The V gene's germline CDR1 is SSHAT and CDR2 FNYEAQ (reference sequence). This CDR3 is built from 15 residues. The CDR3 protein is CASSLASRPEYEQYF. The DNA for the CDR3 is TGTGCCAGCAGCTTAGCATCCCGGCCTGAATACGAGCAGTACTTC. The variable domain in full, with the rest retrieved from reference TRBV7-7 and TRBJ2-7, is GAGVSQSPRYKVTKRGQDVTLRCDPISSHATLYWYQQALGQGPEFLTYFNYEAQPDKSGLPSDRFSAERPEGSISTLTIQRTEQRDSAMYRCASSLASRPEYEQYFGPGTRLTVT.

The chain combines TRBV19 with TRBJ2-3; D possibly matches TRBD1 or TRBD2 (6 bases each). V gave up 5 bases and J gave up 3 bases, with 15 bases separating them. From germline, CDR1 is LNHDA and CDR2 SQIVND (reference sequence). The CDR3 loop spans 15 amino acids. The CDR3 coding sequence is TGTGCCAGTAGTCTAGGGATAGGGGGGACAGATACGCAGTATTTT. This translates into CASSLGIGGTDTQYF.

The chain is built from TRBV7-3 and TRBJ1-3; D ambiguous. The CDR3 consists of 12 residues. Germline V gene sequence: CDR1 SGHTA, CDR2 FQGTGA. Trimming removed 5 bases from V and 9 bases from J, with 11 bases in between. The CDR3 DNA reads TGTGCCAGCAGCGCCGCGGTTGGCACCATATATTTT. Its translation is CASSAAVGTIYF.

The V and J genes are TRBV6-5 and TRBJ2-1; TRBD2 might be the D (5 bases). The CDR3 spans 13 residues. Trimming cost V 0 bases and J 8 bases, with 8 bases left between them. Per germline, CDR1 MNHEY and CDR2 SVGAGI. CDR3 residues: CASSYSRVHEQFF. In DNA form, the CDR3 reads TGTGCCAGCAGTTACTCGCGGGTTCATGAGCAGTTCTTC.

J is TRBJ2-3 and V is TRBV4-2, with D possibly being TRBD2 (5 bases). Germline V gene sequence: CDR1 LGHNA, CDR2 YNFKEQ. The CDR3 runs to 17 residues. The ends were cut back, 1 base at V and 2 bases at J, with 16 bases in the middle. CDR3 loop: CASSQVSGAEITDTQYF. The CDR3 DNA reads TGTGCCAGCAGCCAAGTAAGTGGAGCGGAGATCACAGATACGCAGTATTTT.

V and J are TRBV9 and TRBJ2-3; 7 bases are shared with TRBD2. The CDR3 spans 17 residues. Germline values: CDR1 SGDLS, CDR2 YYNGEE. After removal of 3 bases from V and 2 bases from J, the junction contained 12 bases not matched to a gene. CDR3 residues: CASSAFAQRDFTDTQYF. The CDR3 bases are TGTGCCAGCAGCGCCTTCGCCCAGCGGGACTTCACAGATACGCAGTATTTT.

The chain links TRBV18 to TRBJ2-7, with a weak D call TRBD1 (6 bases). This CDR3 spans 13 amino acids. Trimming cost V 6 bases and J 6 bases, with 15 bases left between them. In germline, CDR1 is KGHSH, CDR2 LQKENI. The CDR3: CASSPGVGAEQYF. For the CDR3, the DNA is TGTGCCAGCTCTCCCGGGGTGGGGGCCGAGCAGTACTTC.

The genes are TRBV18 and TRBJ2-1, with 13 bases matching TRBD2. V was clipped by 2 bases and J by 7 bases; unmatched bases: 8. The CDR3 runs to 17 residues. Germline-derived CDR1 and CDR2 are KGHSH and LQKENI. The CDR3 reads CASSPGTSGTGRNEQFF. DNA of the CDR3: TGTGCCAGCTCACCAGGGACTAGCGGGACCGGTCGTAATGAGCAGTTCTTC.

V gene TRBV27 combines with J gene TRBJ1-2; TRBD1 aligns across 7 bases. Germline V gene sequence: CDR1 MNHEY, CDR2 SMNVEV (reference sequence). Losses at the gene ends were 6 bases for V and 6 bases for J; bases not matched to a gene: 13. CDR3 length: 15 residues. The CDR3 protein is CASREWGDRVHGYTF. In DNA form, the CDR3 reads TGTGCCAGCAGGGAGTGGGGCGACAGGGTTCATGGCTACACCTTC.

The CDR3 bases are TGTGCCAGCGCCGGCGGGACTAGCACTGAGCAGTTCTTC. Amino acid sequence: CASAGGTSTEQFF. The chain has TRBV9 and TRBJ2-1, with 9 bases aligning to TRBD2. The CDR3 sequence is 13 residues long. From germline, CDR1 is SGDLS and CDR2 YYNGEE. J gave up 9 bases and V 7 bases, and 8 bases lay outside the gene matches.

The chain employs TRBV7-9 and TRBJ2-3; D might be TRBD1 (5 bases). V was shortened by 5 bases and J by 4 bases, with 10 bases between the two germline ends. This CDR3 has 13 amino acids. From germline, CDR1 is SEHNR and CDR2 FQNEAQ (reference sequence). CDR3 loop: CASSPTGADTQYF. The CDR3 bases are TGTGCCAGCAGCCCCACAGGAGCAGATACGCAGTATTTT.

The chain carries TRBV6-5 and TRBJ1-1; a weak D match, TRBD1 (6 bases). This CDR3 contains 13 residues. The V end was cut by 6 bases, the J end by 7 bases, with 15 bases between. The germline V gene encodes CDR1 MNHEY and CDR2 SVGAGI. The CDR3 DNA follows: TGTGCCAGCAGAGACTGGGGGCAGGGTGAAGCTTTCTTT. Protein product: CASRDWGQGEAFF.

This clone was seen once. CDR3 sequence reads: CASSTQGIYEQYF. The DNA for the CDR3 is TGTGCCAGCAGTACACAGGGGATTTACGAGCAGTACTTC. The V call is TRBV6-1, the J call TRBJ2-7, with 7 bases that match TRBD1. After removal of 5 bases from V and 4 bases from J, the junction contained 5 bases not matched to a gene. There are 13 residues in the CDR3. Germline V gives CDR1 MNHNS, CDR2 SASEGT.

The V call is TRBV28, the J call TRBJ1-2; D not resolved. With 6 bases removed from V and 2 bases from J, the gap between germline ends came to 7 bases. Looked up from germline, CDR1 is MDHEN and CDR2 is SYDVKM. The length of the CDR3 is 12 residues. This CDR3 is CASRPSNYGYTF. DNA of the CDR3: TGTGCCAGCAGACCCTCAAACTATGGCTACACCTTC.

The rearrangement uses TRBV14 and TRBJ2-7; 7 bases fit TRBD1. V trimming: 0 bases; J trimming: 3 bases; junction bases outside the gene matches: 5. Germline loops: CDR1 SGHDN, CDR2 FVKESK. The CDR3 consists of 15 residues. CDR3: CASSQERYRGYEQYF. CDR3 DNA: TGTGCCAGCAGCCAAGAAAGGTACAGGGGCTACGAGCAGTACTTC.

The genes are TRBV25-1 and TRBJ1-1; D gene unclear. From germline, CDR1 is MGHDK and CDR2 SYGVNS. The germline V and J ends were trimmed by 8 bases and 0 bases, with 10 bases remaining between them. The CDR3 is 13 amino acids. The CDR3 DNA reads as TGTGCCAGCTCCACCGGCTTGAACACTGAAGCTTTCTTT. This encodes CASSTGLNTEAFF.

The rearrangement uses TRBV7-3 and TRBJ1-4; D call uncertain. Per the germline V gene, CDR1 is SGHTA and CDR2 is FQGTGA. The CDR3 totals 9 residues. The CDR3 bases are TGTGAGATGGGTGAAAAACTGTTTTTT. Protein: CEMGEKLFF.